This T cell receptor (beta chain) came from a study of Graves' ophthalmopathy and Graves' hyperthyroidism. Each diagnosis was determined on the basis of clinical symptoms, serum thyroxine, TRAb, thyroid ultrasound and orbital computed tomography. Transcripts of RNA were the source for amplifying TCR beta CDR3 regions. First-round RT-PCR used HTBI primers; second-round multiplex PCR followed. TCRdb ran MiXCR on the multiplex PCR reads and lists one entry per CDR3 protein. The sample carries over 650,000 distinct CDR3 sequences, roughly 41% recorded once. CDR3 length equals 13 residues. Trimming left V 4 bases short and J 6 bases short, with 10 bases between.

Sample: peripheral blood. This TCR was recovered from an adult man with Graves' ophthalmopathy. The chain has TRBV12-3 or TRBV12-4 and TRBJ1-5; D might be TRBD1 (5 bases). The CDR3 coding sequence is TGTGCCAGCAGTTACCTCGGGACTCAGCCCCAGCATTTT. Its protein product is CASSYLGTQPQHF.